The next 28 T cell receptor beta chains were all read from a single sample in a study of shared clonotypes between healthy human individuals. Clones were read by immunoSEQ multiplex PCR, and TCRdb kept only the in-frame ones, dropping some. Here the sample spans 2 million to 2.5 million clones, 92% being singletons. The material sequenced was naive CD4+ T cells from PBMCs. The subset is: CD45RA+ positively selected. All receptors derive from a man aged 18 to 30 in good health. Some clones in this sample may be carry-over from other donors' samples.

V usage is TRBV5-1 and J usage is TRBJ2-7; TRBD2 agrees at 14 bases. This CDR3 contains 15 residues. The trim removed 5 bases at V and 7 bases at J, leaving 8 bases unmatched. Germline values: CDR1 SGHRS, CDR2 YFSETQ. The CDR3 reads CASSRGLAGAVEQYF. The CDR3 coding sequence is TGCGCCAGCAGTAGGGGACTAGCGGGAGCAGTTGAGCAGTACTTC.

This clone was observed once. V gene TRBV2 combines with J gene TRBJ2-3; D is unclear. The V end was cut by 3 bases, the J end by 4 bases, with 11 bases between. Germline CDR1 is SNHLY and CDR2 is FYNNEI. This CDR3 is 14 amino acids long. The CDR3 reads CASSDGHLADTQYF. The CDR3 DNA reads TGTGCCAGCAGTGACGGCCATCTGGCAGATACGCAGTATTTT.

The chain carries TRBV21-1 and TRBJ2-7. TRBV21-1 is labeled a pseudogene. This CDR3 has 20 amino acids. Written as DNA, the CDR3 is TGTGCCAGCAGCACGCCTGATGGGGTCCGGATGCCAGGACCCGCCTACGAGCAGTACTTC. Translated: CASSTPDGVRMPGPAYEQYF.

This chain joins TRBV5-4 and TRBJ2-5, with 7 bases that match TRBD1. The germline V gene encodes CDR1 SGHNT and CDR2 YYREEE (reference sequence). V lost 0 bases and J lost 2; bases outside the gene matches: 4. This CDR3 is 15 amino acids long. This CDR3 is CASSLDRGFQETQYF. As DNA, the CDR3 is TGTGCCAGCAGCTTGGACAGGGGTTTTCAAGAGACCCAGTACTTC.

The chain links TRBV20-1 to TRBJ2-2; TRBD2 might be the D (5 bases). This CDR3 is 11 amino acids long. Germline lookup yields CDR1 DFQATT and CDR2 SNEGSKA (reference sequence). CDR3 nucleotide sequence: TGCGGAGCCGGGGTCACCGGGGAGCTGTTTTTT. As protein: CGAGVTGELFF.

V and J are TRBV9 and TRBJ2-1, with TRBD2 as a possible D gene (5 bases). CDR1 is SGDLS and CDR2 is YYNGEE in the germline V gene. The CDR3 has 16 residues. Trimming left V 3 bases short and J 1 base short, with 14 bases between. The CDR3 coding sequence is TGTGCCAGCAGCGCCGAACTAGTAGGATCCTACAATGAGCAGTTCTTC. Translated, it gives CASSAELVGSYNEQFF.

The rearrangement links TRBV10-3 to TRBJ2-7; TRBD2 might be the D (6 bases). V was shortened by 2 bases and J by 1 base, with 15 bases between the two germline ends. There are 16 residues in the CDR3. Germline V CDR1 and CDR2: ENHRY, SYGVKD. The CDR3 DNA is TGTGCCATCAGTGAGCTACTAGCCCTAACATCCTACGAGCAGTACTTC. Protein product: CAISELLALTSYEQYF.

This chain connects TRBV25-1 to TRBJ2-1, with D possibly TRBD1 on 8 matching bases. V was pared by 6 bases and J by 1 base, with 16 bases between. CDR1 is MGHDK, CDR2 SYGVNS, per germline. The CDR3 runs 16 residues. CDR3 sequence: CASRGDRGGSYNEQFF. In DNA form, the CDR3 reads TGTGCCAGCAGAGGAGACAGGGGAGGGTCCTACAATGAGCAGTTCTTC.

This sequence joins TRBV7-9 and TRBJ2-7, with 11 bases fitting TRBD2. The length of the CDR3 is 16 residues. V was clipped by 5 bases and J by 2 bases; unmatched bases: 8. The germline V gene encodes CDR1 SEHNR and CDR2 FQNEAQ (reference sequence). This chain's CDR3 is CASSARLAGLTYEQYF. In DNA form, the CDR3 reads TGTGCCAGCAGCGCCAGACTAGCGGGGCTAACCTACGAGCAGTACTTC.

In the case of this clone: In the same sample, other DNA sequences code for this CDR3. V usage is TRBV5-1 and J usage is TRBJ1-2; TRBD1 might be the D (6 bases). Trimming removed 0 bases at V and 7 bases at J, with 10 bases between. The CDR3 length is 13 residues. Germline loops: CDR1 SGHRS, CDR2 YFSETQ. In DNA, the CDR3 is TGCGCCAGCAGCTTGGACAGGGTGGGTGGCTACACCTTC. Its translation is CASSLDRVGGYTF. The full variable domain, with the rest looked up from reference TRBV5-1 and TRBJ1-2, is KAGVTQTPRYLIKTRGQQVTLSCSPISGHRSVSWYQQTPGQGLQFLFEYFSETQRNKGNFPGRFSGRQFSNSRSEMNVSTLELGDSALYLCASSLDRVGGYTFGSGTRLTVV.

The rearrangement links TRBV7-9 to TRBJ2-6; D is ambiguous. Germline V gene data show CDR1 as SEHNR and CDR2 as FQNEAQ (reference sequence). V was cut by 4 bases and J by 2 bases, with 3 bases left in between. The CDR3 extends over 13 amino acids. CDR3 nucleotides: TGTGCCAGCAGCTCGGCTGGGGCCAACGTCCTGACTTTC. Encoded protein: CASSSAGANVLTF.

The rearrangement joins TRBV28 to TRBJ1-2, with a tentative D call TRBD1 (5 bases). Trimming took off 2 bases at V and 4 bases at J, with 11 bases between the two ends. The germline V gene has CDR1 MDHEN and CDR2 SYDVKM. The CDR3 has 14 amino acids. This chain's CDR3 is CASSLTGRIYGYTF. In DNA form, the CDR3 reads TGTGCCAGCAGTTTAACGGGACGGATCTATGGCTACACCTTC.

The chain has TRBV11-2 and TRBJ2-7; TRBD1 is a possible D gene (6 bases). This CDR3 comprises 16 residues. In germline, CDR1 is SGHAT, CDR2 FQNNGV. Deletions cut 5 bases from V and 0 bases from J, with 17 bases between. This chain's CDR3 is CASSPRDRTSSYEQYF. CDR3 DNA: TGTGCCAGCAGCCCCCGCGACAGGACCAGCTCCTACGAGCAGTACTTC.

The rearrangement joins TRBV5-6 to TRBJ2-1; 10 bases map to TRBD2. CDR3 length: 16 amino acids. Per germline, CDR1 SGHDT and CDR2 YYEEEE. J gave up 3 bases and V 0 bases, and 3 bases lay outside the gene matches. This CDR3 is CASSLVGTSDYNEQFF. The CDR3 nucleotides are TGTGCCAGCAGCTTGGTTGGGACTAGCGACTACAATGAGCAGTTCTTC.

The chain carries TRBV19 and TRBJ2-1; 9 nucleotides match TRBD1. This CDR3 is 13 amino acids long. The V segment lost 9 bases and the J segment 7 bases; nucleotides outside the gene matches: 7. The germline V gene has CDR1 LNHDA and CDR2 SQIVND (reference sequence). CDR3 amino acids: CASRDRATNEQFF. The CDR3 bases are TGTGCCAGCCGGGACAGGGCCACAAATGAGCAGTTCTTC.

The gene calls are TRBV9 and TRBJ1-4; no clear D. V lost 4 bases to trimming and J lost 10 bases, with 20 bases between them. Germline V gene lookup returns CDR1 SGDLS and CDR2 YYNGEE. The CDR3 covers 15 residues. For the CDR3, the DNA is TGTGCCAGCAGCTTCGGACCCACCTTGGAGGCAAAACTGTTTTTT. As protein: CASSFGPTLEAKLFF.

This clone was recorded only once. The same CDR3 is also encoded by other DNA sequences in this sample. The chain recombines TRBV9 with TRBJ2-1, with TRBD2 matching 7 bases. V gave up 0 bases and J gave up 3 bases; unmatched junction bases: 3. The CDR3 covers 15 residues. Germline-derived CDR1 and CDR2 are SGDLS and YYNGEE. CDR3 sequence reads: CASSVVASGYNEQFF. Here the CDR3 DNA reads TGTGCCAGCAGCGTAGTGGCTAGCGGCTACAATGAGCAGTTCTTC.

V gene TRBV4-2 combines with J gene TRBJ1-1; no definite D call. Trimming cost V 0 bases and J 5 bases, with 10 bases left between them. The CDR3 consists of 14 residues. CDR1 and CDR2 from the germline V gene are LGHNA and YNFKEQ. CDR3 in DNA: TGTGCCAGCAGCCAAGAAGCGTCGGGGACTGAAGCTTTCTTT. Its protein is CASSQEASGTEAFF.

CDR3 amino acids: CASSPYRNSYEQYF. The CDR3 region has the DNA TGTGCCAGCAGCCCGTACAGGAACTCCTACGAGCAGTACTTC. This chain joins TRBV14 and TRBJ2-7; TRBD1 might be the D (5 bases). The V end was cut by 4 bases, the J end by 0 bases, with 10 bases between. The CDR3 runs to 14 residues. Germline-derived CDR1 and CDR2 are SGHDN and FVKESK.

The chain employs TRBV7-2 and TRBJ2-1, with D possibly TRBD2 on 5 matching bases. Germline V lookup: CDR1 SGHTA, CDR2 FQGNSA. Trimming shortened V by 6 bases and J by 3 bases, and 12 bases separated the two germline ends. The CDR3 totals 14 residues. CDR3 nucleotide sequence: TGTGCCAGCAGTTCAAGCCGGGACTACAATGAGCAGTTCTTC. Its protein is CASSSSRDYNEQFF.

The chain links TRBV29-1 to TRBJ2-5, with D uncertain. The germline gives CDR1 SQVTM, CDR2 ANQGSEA. The CDR3 is made up of 12 amino acids. V gave up 2 bases and J gave up 5 bases, with 9 bases separating them. CDR3 coding DNA: TGCAGCGTTGAAAGTCCCCGGGAGACCCAGTACTTC. This codes for CSVESPRETQYF. Combining the CDR3 with reference TRBV29-1 and TRBJ2-5 gives the whole variable domain SAVISQKPSRDICQRGTSLTIQCQVDSQVTMMFWYRQQPGQSLTLIATANQGSEATYESGFVIDKFPISRPNLTFSTLTVSNMSPEDSSIYLCSVESPRETQYFGPGTRLLVL.

The chain carries TRBV28 and TRBJ1-1; 8 positions match TRBD1. Germline CDR1 is MDHEN and CDR2 is SYDVKM. The CDR3 has 15 amino acids. Unmatched junction bases numbered 9, after V lost 3 bases and J lost 6 bases. DNA for the CDR3: TGTGCCAGCAGTTTGTATCGGCAGGGGGCGGCTGAAGCTTTCTTT. It encodes CASSLYRQGAAEAFF.

This chain links TRBV18 with TRBJ2-7, with 9 bases that match TRBD1. CDR1 KGHSH and CDR2 LQKENI come from the germline V gene. The junction had 5 bases not matched to a gene; V was cut back by 8 bases and J by 3 bases. CDR3 length: 13 amino acids. The CDR3 nucleotides read TGTGCCAGCACACAGGGGGCAGGCTACGAGCAGTACTTC. Residues: CASTQGAGYEQYF.

This chain uses TRBV4-2 with TRBJ2-3; D remains unclear. Per the germline V gene, CDR1 is LGHNA and CDR2 is YNFKEQ. CDR3 size: 14 residues. With 1 base removed from V and 5 bases from J, the gap between germline ends came to 10 bases. CDR3 amino acids: CASSQALSRDTQYF. The CDR3 DNA sequence: TGTGCCAGCAGCCAAGCCCTTTCCCGAGATACGCAGTATTTT.

The chain carries TRBV7-9 and TRBJ2-7; either TRBD1 or TRBD2 may supply D (5 bases each). Germline V CDR1 and CDR2: SEHNR, FQNEAQ (reference sequence). The CDR3 covers 18 residues. V lost 5 bases, J lost 6 bases, and 29 bases lay in between. The CDR3 loop is CASSPRRRGEGWPSEQYF. The CDR3 DNA follows: TGTGCCAGCAGCCCCCGCCGGAGAGGGGAAGGCTGGCCGAGCGAGCAGTACTTC.

The V and J genes are TRBV5-1 and TRBJ1-4; 8 bases are a match to TRBD1. Germline V gives CDR1 SGHRS, CDR2 YFSETQ. The V gene end was trimmed by 4 bases and the J gene end by 7 bases; junction bases not matched to a gene: 12. This CDR3 spans 16 amino acids. The CDR3 nucleotides read TGCGCCAGCAGCAAAGAACCGACAGGGGTTAGTGAAAAACTGTTTTTT. Translating it yields CASSKEPTGVSEKLFF.

The genes are TRBV23-1 and TRBJ1-5, with 8 positions matching TRBD1. TRBV23-1 is an ORF, with its function uncertain. V was pared by 4 bases and J by 9 bases, with 11 bases of the junction left unmatched. The CDR3 is made up of 15 amino acids. CDR3 nucleotide sequence: TGCGCCAGCAGTCGTCGGACAGGGACCCTACGGCCCCAGCATTTT. Translating it yields CASSRRTGTLRPQHF.

The chain uses TRBV14 and TRBJ2-3, with a possible D match to TRBD1 (5 bases). The CDR3 is 16 residues long. V gave up 1 base and J gave up 2 bases, with 13 bases separating them. Germline CDR1 and CDR2: SGHDN and FVKESK. CDR3 amino acids: CASSQGWTRYTDTQYF. The CDR3 nucleotides are TGTGCCAGCAGCCAAGGTTGGACAAGGTACACAGATACGCAGTATTTT.